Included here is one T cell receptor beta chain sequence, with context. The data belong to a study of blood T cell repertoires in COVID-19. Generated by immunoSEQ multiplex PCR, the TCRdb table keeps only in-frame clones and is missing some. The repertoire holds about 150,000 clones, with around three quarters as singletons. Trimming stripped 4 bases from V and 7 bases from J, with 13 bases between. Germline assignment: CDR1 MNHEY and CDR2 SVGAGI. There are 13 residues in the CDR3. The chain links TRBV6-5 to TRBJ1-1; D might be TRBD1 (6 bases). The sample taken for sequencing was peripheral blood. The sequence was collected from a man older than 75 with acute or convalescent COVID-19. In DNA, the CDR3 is TGTGCCAGCAGTTCGAACACAGGGAATGAAGCTTTCTTT. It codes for CASSSNTGNEAFF.